This is a list of T cell receptor beta chains from one sample in a study of beta chain features in type 1 diabetes. The table came from immunoSEQ multiplex PCR; TCRdb's copy has only in-frame clones and leaves some out. The sample carries 860,000 or so clones, 17% recorded once. Sequencing used naive CD4+ T cells from blood. Receptor source: a woman younger than 35 in good health. The CDR3 runs from the conserved cysteine through the conserved F or W. The D gene is left open where the match is weak. Some rows mark clone size as missing; the rest say once, few, many or name a class of expanded clone.

J gene: TRBJ2-5
V gene: TRBV18
clone size: -
D gene: TRBD1
CDR3 DNA: TGTGCCAGCTCACCGGACAGGGGCCAAGAGACCCAGTACTTC
CDR3 protein: CASSPDRGQETQYF

J gene: TRBJ1-2
V gene: TRBV19
clone size: few
D gene: TRBD1
CDR3 DNA: TGTGCCAGTAGTGTGGCAGGGGGTAACTATGGCTACACCTTC
CDR3 protein: CASSVAGGNYGYTF

J gene: TRBJ2-7
V gene: TRBV29-1
clone size: -
D gene: TRBD2
CDR3 DNA: TGCAGCGCGGGACTAGCCTACGAGCAGTACTTC
CDR3 protein: CSAGLAYEQYF

J gene: TRBJ2-1
V gene: TRBV7-2
clone size: few
D gene: -
CDR3 DNA: TGTGCCAGCAGCTTAGCGAATTACAGGGTCCTCTACAATGAGCAGTTCTTC
CDR3 protein: CASSLANYRVLYNEQFF

J gene: TRBJ2-1
V gene: TRBV5-6
clone size: -
D gene: TRBD1
CDR3 DNA: TGTGCCAGCAGCTGGGACGCCCAGGGGGAGTTCTTC
CDR3 protein: CASSWDAQGEFF

J gene: TRBJ2-7
V gene: TRBV7-2
clone size: few
D gene: -
CDR3 DNA: TGTGCCAGCAGCTTAGGTCCAATCGGGTACGAGCAGTACTTC
CDR3 protein: CASSLGPIGYEQYF

J gene: TRBJ2-4
V gene: TRBV28
clone size: many
D gene: -
CDR3 DNA: TGTGCCAGCAGTTTACCGGGGTTGGCCAAAAACATTCAGTACTTC
CDR3 protein: CASSLPGLAKNIQYF

J gene: TRBJ2-1
V gene: TRBV9
clone size: few
D gene: TRBD2
CDR3 DNA: TGTGCCAGCAGCGTAGGATTAACTAGCGGGAGGGCCGAAAGGCAGTTCTTC
CDR3 protein: CASSVGLTSGRAERQFF

J gene: TRBJ1-3
V gene: TRBV14
clone size: many
D gene: TRBD1
CDR3 DNA: TGTGCCAGCAGCCTCGACTGGACAGGAGGGGACACCATATATTTT
CDR3 protein: CASSLDWTGGDTIYF

J gene: TRBJ2-7
V gene: TRBV28
clone size: -
D gene: TRBD2
CDR3 DNA: TGTGCCAGCAGGAAACTAGCGGGAGCCGTCGGGGAGCAGTACTTC
CDR3 protein: CASRKLAGAVGEQYF

J gene: TRBJ1-1
V gene: TRBV9
clone size: -
D gene: TRBD1
CDR3 DNA: TGTGCCAGCAGCGTGGGACAGGAAAACACTGAAGCTTTCTTT
CDR3 protein: CASSVGQENTEAFF

J gene: TRBJ1-2
V gene: TRBV4-2
clone size: once
D gene: -
CDR3 DNA: TGTGCCAGCAGCCAAGATCCGGCAGAGGCAGGCTATGGCTACACCTTC
CDR3 protein: CASSQDPAEAGYGYTF

J gene: TRBJ2-7
V gene: TRBV19
clone size: -
D gene: TRBD2
CDR3 DNA: TGTGCCAGTAGTATTCTGGGACTAGCGGGGCACTACGAGCAGTACTTC
CDR3 protein: CASSILGLAGHYEQYF

J gene: TRBJ2-7
V gene: TRBV28
clone size: -
D gene: -
CDR3 DNA: TGTGCCAGCAAAATAACAGGACGCTACCCCTACGAGCAGTACTTC
CDR3 protein: CASKITGRYPYEQYF

J gene: TRBJ2-5
V gene: TRBV6-5
clone size: few
D gene: -
CDR3 DNA: TGTGCCAGCAGTTACTTCGGGGCTGGAGCTGGTGAGACCCAGTACTTC
CDR3 protein: CASSYFGAGAGETQYF

J gene: TRBJ2-7
V gene: TRBV10-3
clone size: -
D gene: TRBD2
CDR3 DNA: TGTGCCATCAGTGGGCTAAGCGGGAGTCGCTACGAGCAGTACTTC
CDR3 protein: CAISGLSGSRYEQYF